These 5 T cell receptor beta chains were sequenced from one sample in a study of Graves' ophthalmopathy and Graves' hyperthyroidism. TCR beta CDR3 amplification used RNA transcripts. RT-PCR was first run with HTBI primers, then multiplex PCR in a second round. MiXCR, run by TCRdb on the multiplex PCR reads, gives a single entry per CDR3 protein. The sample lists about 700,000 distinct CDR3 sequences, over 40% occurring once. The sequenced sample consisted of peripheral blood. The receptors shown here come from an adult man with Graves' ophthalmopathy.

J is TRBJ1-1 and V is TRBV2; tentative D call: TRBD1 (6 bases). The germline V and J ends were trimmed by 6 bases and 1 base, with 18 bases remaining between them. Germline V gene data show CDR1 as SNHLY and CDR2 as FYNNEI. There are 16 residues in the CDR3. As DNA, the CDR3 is TGTGCCAGCAGGACCCTCCTAGGGGGGACGAACACTGAAGCTTTCTTT. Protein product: CASRTLLGGTNTEAFF.

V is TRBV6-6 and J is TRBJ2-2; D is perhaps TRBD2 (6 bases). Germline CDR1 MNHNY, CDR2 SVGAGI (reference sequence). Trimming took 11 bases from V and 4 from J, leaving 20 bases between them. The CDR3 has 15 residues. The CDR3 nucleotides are TGTGCCGGTCGGTCGCGGGGCTGGAGCACCGGGGAGCTGTTTTTT. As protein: CAGRSRGWSTGELFF.

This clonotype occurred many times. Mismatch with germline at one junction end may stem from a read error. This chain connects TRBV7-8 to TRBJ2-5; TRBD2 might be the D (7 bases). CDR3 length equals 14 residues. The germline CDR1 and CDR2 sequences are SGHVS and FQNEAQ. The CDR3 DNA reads TGCGCCAGCAGCCAAGGGGGGGCTGGGGAGACCCAGTACTTC. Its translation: CASSQGGAGETQYF.

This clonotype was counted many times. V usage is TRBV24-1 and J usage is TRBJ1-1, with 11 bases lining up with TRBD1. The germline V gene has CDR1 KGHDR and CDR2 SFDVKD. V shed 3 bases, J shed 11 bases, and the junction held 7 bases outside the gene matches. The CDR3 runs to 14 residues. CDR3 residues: CATSDPGQGAVAFF. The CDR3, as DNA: TGTGCCACCAGTGATCCCGGACAGGGGGCAGTGGCTTTCTTT.

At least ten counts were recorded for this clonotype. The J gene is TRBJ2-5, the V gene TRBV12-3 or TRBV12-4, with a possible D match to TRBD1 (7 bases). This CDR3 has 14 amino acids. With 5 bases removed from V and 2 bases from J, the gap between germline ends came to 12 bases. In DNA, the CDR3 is TGTGCCAGCAGTGAACAGGGGAGGCAAGAGACCCAGTACTTC. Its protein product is CASSEQGRQETQYF.